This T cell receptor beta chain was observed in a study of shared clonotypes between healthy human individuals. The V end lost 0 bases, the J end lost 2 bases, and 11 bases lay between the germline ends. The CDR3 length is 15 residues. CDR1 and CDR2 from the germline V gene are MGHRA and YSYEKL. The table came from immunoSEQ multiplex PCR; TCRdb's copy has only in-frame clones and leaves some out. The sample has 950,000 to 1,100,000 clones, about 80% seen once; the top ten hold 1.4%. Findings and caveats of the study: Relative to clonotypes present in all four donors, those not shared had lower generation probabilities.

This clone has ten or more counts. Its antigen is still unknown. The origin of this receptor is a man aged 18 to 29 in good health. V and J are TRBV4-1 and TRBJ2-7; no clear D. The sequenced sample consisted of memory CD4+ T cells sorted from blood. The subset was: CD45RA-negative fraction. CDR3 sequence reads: CASSQDWVPTYEQYF. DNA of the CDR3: TGCGCCAGCAGCCAAGATTGGGTGCCTACCTACGAGCAGTACTTC.